This TCR beta chain was documented in a study of cytomegalovirus exposure and HLA in healthy donors. Study-wide background: HLA-typed donors contributed some 77 million unique TCRs, which were held in an early data release.

The primer mix had 60 Vbeta and 13 Jbeta primers. Sequencing was performed with immunoSEQ multiplex PCR; in TCRdb, only in-frame clones are kept and a portion is missing. The sample shows tens of thousands of clones, approximately 70% of them seen only once. Germline CDR1 reads MNHEY; CDR2 reads SVGAGI. This CDR3 has 12 amino acids. Deletions cut 6 bases from V and 0 bases from J, with 5 bases between. The clonotype originates from a male donor in good health and CMV-seropositive. What was sequenced was PBMCs. The chain uses TRBV6-5 and TRBJ1-2; D ambiguous. In nucleotides, the CDR3 is TGTGCCAGCAGCCTAGCTAACTATGGCTACACCTTC. Its translation: CASSLANYGYTF.